Below, 9 T cell receptor beta chains from the same sample are listed, as sequenced in a study of T cells after yellow fever vaccination. MiXCR was run by TCRdb on the 5' RACE reads, yielding one entry per CDR3 protein. The table records some 320,000 distinct CDR3 sequences, 8.5% to 10% of them present only once. The specimen comprised CD4+ T cells sorted from PBMCs, sampled 5 days after the yellow fever booster vaccination. The receptor set was obtained from a young man who received the YFV17D yellow fever vaccine.

This clonotype was seen only a few times. The J gene is TRBJ2-6, the V gene TRBV9, with D uncertain. The CDR3 has 14 amino acids. Trimming shortened V by 4 bases and J by 1 base, and 6 bases separated the two germline ends. Germline V gene data show CDR1 as SGDLS and CDR2 as YYNGEE. CDR3: CASSPRSGANVLTF. CDR3 sequence (DNA): TGTGCCAGCAGCCCGCGGTCTGGGGCCAACGTCCTGACTTTC.

This clonotype was detected a few times. This rearrangement joins TRBV20-1 to TRBJ2-1, with a weak D call TRBD1 (6 bases). The CDR3 consists of 15 residues. Trimming removed 1 base from V and 3 bases from J, with 13 bases in between. CDR1 is DFQATT and CDR2 is SNEGSKA in the germline V gene (reference sequence). CDR3 in DNA: TGCAGTGCTAGAGGTCACAGGGAATACTACAATGAGCAGTTCTTC. Encoded protein: CSARGHREYYNEQFF.

CDR3: CASSEQGPGNTEAFF. CDR3 bases: TGTGCCAGCAGTGAACAGGGTCCAGGTAACACTGAAGCTTTCTTT. This chain joins TRBV2 and TRBJ1-1; tentative D call: TRBD1 (5 bases). Germline CDR1 and CDR2: SNHLY and FYNNEI. CDR3 length equals 15 residues. V gave up 2 bases and J gave up 2 bases, with 12 bases separating them.

This clonotype was counted a few times. V usage is TRBV24-1 and J usage is TRBJ2-1; the match to TRBD1 covers 9 bases. This CDR3 has 16 amino acids. Germline trimming cut 3 bases from V and 5 bases from J; bases unmatched to any gene: 7. Per the germline V gene, CDR1 is KGHDR and CDR2 is SFDVKD. CDR3 protein: CATSDPGTGTDNEQFF. The CDR3 DNA reads as TGTGCCACCAGTGATCCCGGGACAGGGACGGACAATGAGCAGTTCTTC.

The J gene is TRBJ2-7, the V gene TRBV19; D is unresolved. CDR3 length: 14 residues. V lost 2 bases, J lost 4 bases, and 12 bases lay in between. Germline V gene lookup returns CDR1 LNHDA and CDR2 SQIVND (reference sequence). The CDR3 protein is CASSILPGRYEQYF. The CDR3 DNA reads TGTGCCAGTAGTATACTGCCAGGAAGGTACGAGCAGTACTTC.

This clonotype came up a few times. The chain recombines TRBV28 with TRBJ1-2, with a tentative D call TRBD1 (5 bases). Trimming took 3 bases from V and 5 from J, leaving 13 bases between them. The germline V gene encodes CDR1 MDHEN and CDR2 SYDVKM. The CDR3 length is 14 residues. The CDR3 DNA reads TGTGCCAGCAGTTTGATCGGGGCCATATATGGCTACACCTTC. This encodes CASSLIGAIYGYTF.

V is TRBV12-3 or TRBV12-4 and J is TRBJ2-2; perhaps TRBD1 as D (5 bases). The CDR3 sequence is 14 residues long. Trimming took off 4 bases at V and 5 bases at J, with 11 bases between the two ends. This CDR3 reads CASSYDSSTGELFF. Here the CDR3 DNA reads TGTGCCAGCAGTTACGACAGTAGTACCGGGGAGCTGTTTTTT.

This clonotype came up a few times. This chain joins TRBV6-1 and TRBJ2-1; D remains unclear. V shed 8 bases and J shed 4 bases, with 9 bases lying between them. Germline CDR1 and CDR2: MNHNS and SASEGT. The CDR3 sequence is 12 residues long. This CDR3 reads CASVRPYNEQFF. DNA of the CDR3: TGTGCCAGCGTCCGACCGTACAATGAGCAGTTCTTC.

This clonotype appeared a single time. The rearrangement links TRBV3-1 to TRBJ1-1, with 7 bases lining up with TRBD1. J was trimmed by 4 bases and V by 6 bases; bases with no gene match: 8. The CDR3 has 14 residues. Germline-derived CDR1 and CDR2 are LGHDT and YNNKEL (reference sequence). The CDR3 is CASRLRDSVTEAFF. CDR3 in DNA: TGTGCCAGCAGACTCCGGGACAGCGTCACTGAAGCTTTCTTT.